This TCR beta chain was recovered during a study of blood T cell repertoires in COVID-19. In the case of this clone: The junction departs from the called germline gene at one end, perhaps through a read error.

In the authors' workflow: Estimated nucleated cell counts came from reference gene primer amplification. The data were produced by immunoSEQ multiplex PCR, yet TCRdb's version contains in-frame clones alone and is incomplete. The V and J calls and clone size come from that table; D and trimming were worked out from the DNA. The repertoire includes about 180,000 clones, 65% to 90% of them detected once, and roughly 1.4% sits in the top ten. The CDR3 loop spans 13 amino acids. The V gene's germline CDR1 is MNHNS and CDR2 SASEGT. This sequence originates from a human donor in a cohort sampled during active COVID-19. The chain is built from TRBV6-1 and TRBJ2-7; 12 bases line up with TRBD2. The specimen was peripheral blood. The CDR3 sequence is CASSEGLAGDPRF. In DNA form, the CDR3 reads TGTGCCAGCAGTGAAGGACTAGCGGGAGATCCGCGCTTC.